Each of the 9 T cell receptor beta chains below was sequenced from the same sample in a study of control samples from healthy donors and cancer patients. Assay used: immunoSEQ multiplex PCR; TCRdb lists only in-frame clones, some missing. The data contain about 250,000 clones, approximately 80% of them singletons. The sample consisted of PBMCs. These receptor sequences come from a woman aged 55-69 years with lung cancer.

The chain carries TRBV19 and TRBJ1-1; TRBD1 might be the D (6 bases). Germline lookup yields CDR1 LNHDA and CDR2 SQIVND (reference sequence). V was trimmed by 7 bases and J by 11 bases, leaving 11 bases between them. The CDR3 totals 10 residues. CDR3 nucleotides: TGTGCCAGTATGGGGACATGGGCTTTCTTT. Translated: CASMGTWAFF.

V is TRBV6-5 and J is TRBJ1-1; D remains ambiguous. With 5 bases removed from V and 6 bases from J, the gap between germline ends came to 16 bases. Germline-derived CDR1 and CDR2 are MNHEY and SVGAGI. CDR3 length equals 14 residues. The DNA of the CDR3 is TGTGCCAGCAGTCCGACCCCGGTTCACCCTGAAGCTTTCTTT. It encodes CASSPTPVHPEAFF.

The genes are TRBV3-1 (or the pseudogene TRBV3-2) and TRBJ1-6; D ambiguous. The CDR3 loop spans 14 amino acids. Trimming removed 4 bases from V and 10 bases from J, with 14 bases in between. CDR1 is LGHDT and CDR2 is YNNKEL in the germline V gene (reference sequence). The CDR3 protein is CASSREGIDSPLHF. Written as DNA, the CDR3 is TGTGCCAGCAGCCGAGAGGGAATCGACTCACCCCTCCACTTT.

The CDR3 sequence is CASSQDQGLAGGRADTQYF. The CDR3, as DNA: TGTGCCAGCAGCCAAGATCAAGGGCTAGCGGGGGGCCGGGCAGATACGCAGTATTTT. The gene calls are TRBV4-2 and TRBJ2-3; TRBD2 agrees at 11 bases. Per the germline V gene, CDR1 is LGHNA and CDR2 is YNFKEQ. The length of the CDR3 is 19 residues. J gave up 4 bases and V 0 bases, and 12 bases lay outside the gene matches.

The sample holds one count of this clone. This chain joins TRBV11-2 and TRBJ2-7, with no clear D. Germline values: CDR1 SGHAT, CDR2 FQNNGV. Trimming removed 0 bases from V and 3 bases from J, with 12 bases in between. This CDR3 has 15 residues. The CDR3 nucleotides are TGTGCCAGCAGCTTAGATTGGCTGACTGGCTACGAGCAGTACTTC. Its protein product is CASSLDWLTGYEQYF.

As DNA, the CDR3 is TGTGCCAGCAGCTTAGACGCCAGACAGCGCTACTCCTACAATGAGCAGTTCTTC. It yields the protein CASSLDARQRYSYNEQFF. This chain uses TRBV11-2 with TRBJ2-1; a possible D gene is TRBD1 (5 bases). This CDR3 is 18 amino acids long. Germline V gene lookup returns CDR1 SGHAT and CDR2 FQNNGV. V was clipped by 0 bases and J by 0 bases, with 15 bases between them.

The chain recombines TRBV12-3 or TRBV12-4 with TRBJ2-3; maybe TRBD2 (5 bases). The CDR3 loop spans 13 amino acids. V was pared by 7 bases and J by 0 bases, with 8 bases between. This CDR3 is CASKSGSTDTQYF. The CDR3 DNA follows: TGTGCCAGCAAATCGGGGAGCACAGATACGCAGTATTTT.

The V and J genes are TRBV19 and TRBJ2-2; D gene ambiguous. The CDR3 length is 13 residues. Germline V gives CDR1 LNHDA, CDR2 SQIVND (reference sequence). V was clipped by 6 bases and J by 7 bases, with 12 bases between them. Here the CDR3 DNA reads TGTGCCAGTAGCACCGGGTATGGCGGGGAGCTGTTTTTT. Residues: CASSTGYGGELFF.

The sample holds many counts of this clone. V is TRBV3-1 (or the pseudogene TRBV3-2) and J is TRBJ2-1, with 11 bases aligning to TRBD2. The germline gives CDR1 LGHDT, CDR2 YNNKEL (reference sequence). With V trimmed by 1 base and J by 4 bases, 12 bases remained unmatched. The CDR3 covers 19 residues. The CDR3 here is CASSQAGTSGPTGYNEQFF. CDR3 nucleotide sequence: TGTGCCAGCAGCCAAGCAGGGACTAGCGGCCCTACGGGATACAATGAGCAGTTCTTC.